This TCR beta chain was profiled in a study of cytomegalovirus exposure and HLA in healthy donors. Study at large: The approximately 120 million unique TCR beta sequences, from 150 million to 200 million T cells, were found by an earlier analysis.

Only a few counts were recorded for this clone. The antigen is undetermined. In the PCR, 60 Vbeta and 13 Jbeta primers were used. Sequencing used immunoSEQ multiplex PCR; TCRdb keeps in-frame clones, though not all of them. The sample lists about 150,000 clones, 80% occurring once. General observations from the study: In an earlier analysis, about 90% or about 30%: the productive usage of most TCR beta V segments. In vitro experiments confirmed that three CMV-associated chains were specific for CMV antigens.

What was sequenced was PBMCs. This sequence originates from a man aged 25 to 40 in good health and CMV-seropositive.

The CDR3 DNA reads as TGTGCCAGCAGCCCTCCGGGACTAGAGTTGTATACGCAGTATTTT. This gives the protein CASSPPGLELYTQYF. The chain uses TRBV27 and TRBJ2-3; 8 positions match TRBD2. The CDR3 spans 15 residues. Per germline, CDR1 MNHEY and CDR2 SMNVEV (reference sequence). The ends lost 6 bases at V and 7 bases at J; junction bases unmatched: 12.